This is a list of T cell receptor beta chains from one sample in a study of radiation and T cells in renal cell carcinoma. Using immunoSEQ multiplex PCR, the repertoire was profiled, and TCRdb retains in-frame clones only, with some absent. The sample shows 100,000 to 150,000 clones, roughly four fifths of them seen only once. Sequences were derived from blood, sampled from a patient whose treatment included radiotherapy and nephrectomy. Source of these receptors: a man between 45 and 60 years old with renal cell carcinoma. Both conserved end residues are part of each CDR3. The order of the fields is clone size, V gene, D gene, J gene, CDR3 DNA, CDR3 protein. The D gene is left open where the match is weak. Size is stated for part of the rows, as once, few or many counts, or as a class when the clone is expanded.

>-|TRBV5-1|-|TRBJ2-3
TGCGCCAGCAGCTTGGACTCCACAGATACGCAGTATTTT
CASSLDSTDTQYF
>-|TRBV27|TRBD1|TRBJ2-7
TGTGCCAGCTCGGTGACAGGGGGATTGGGGGAGCAGTACTTC
CASSVTGGLGEQYF
>-|TRBV5-1|-|TRBJ1-1
TGCGCCAGCAGCTTGGACCGGGGCATGAACACTGAAGCTTTCTTT
CASSLDRGMNTEAFF
>-|TRBV7-9|TRBD2|TRBJ2-3
TGTGCCAGCAGCTCCCGAACTAGCGGGAGTGGAGATACGCAGTATTTT
CASSSRTSGSGDTQYF
>-|TRBV5-4|TRBD1|TRBJ1-3
TGTGCCAGCAGCCTGGGACAGGCTAGCTCTGGAAACACCATATATTTT
CASSLGQASSGNTIYF
>once|TRBV18|-|TRBJ2-7
TGTGCCAGCTCACCACCGGGGGGCTACGAGCAGTACTTC
CASSPPGGYEQYF
>-|TRBV5-1|TRBD2|TRBJ2-3
TGCGCCAGCAGTCCTAGCGGGGGGTCCGCCACAGATACGCAGTATTTT
CASSPSGGSATDTQYF
>once|TRBV21-1|-|TRBJ1-5
TGTGCCAGCAGCTCCGCCGGGACAGGGTCCAATCAGCCCCAGCATTTT
CASSSAGTGSNQPQHF
>few|TRBV6-5|-|TRBJ1-6
TGTGCCAGCAGGGGAACCGGGCTCGTAGGTTCACCCCTCCACTTT
CASRGTGLVGSPLHF
>-|TRBV14|TRBD1|TRBJ1-2
TGTGCCAGCAGCCCGGGACAGCTCTATGGCTACACCTTC
CASSPGQLYGYTF
>once|TRBV7-7|TRBD2|TRBJ2-5
TGTGCTAGCAGCTTAGGCGGGGGGGCTAGAGAGACCCAGTACTTC
CASSLGGGARETQYF
>-|TRBV9|-|TRBJ2-6
TGTGCCAGCAGCGTAGAAGGGGGGCTGGCTGGGGCCAACGTCCTGACTTTC
CASSVEGGLAGANVLTF
>-|TRBV28|TRBD1|TRBJ1-5
TGTGCCAGCAGGACAAGGGGGCTGGGCAATCAGCCCCAGCATTTT
CASRTRGLGNQPQHF
>-|TRBV29-1|-|TRBJ2-7
TGCAGCGCTACAAGCTCCTACGAGCAGTACTTC
CSATSSYEQYF
>-|TRBV6-1|TRBD2|TRBJ2-1
TGTGCCAGCAGTGAAAGGCGGGGGGGCCTTTCACGGTTCTTC
CASSERRGGLSRFF
>few|TRBV19|-|TRBJ1-5
TGTGCCAGTAGTATAATGCCCACCAATCAGCCCCAGCATTTT
CASSIMPTNQPQHF
>-|TRBV15|-|TRBJ1-2
TGTGCCACCAGCACGCGCCCACCAAGGGGCTACACCTTC
CATSTRPPRGYTF
>-|TRBV2|TRBD1|TRBJ1-1
TGTGCCAGCATCGACAGGGGGGCAAACACTGAAGCTTTCTTT
CASIDRGANTEAFF
>-|TRBV10-3|-|TRBJ2-3
TGTGCCATCAGTGGTGGGGTAGGTCGGACTGGCACAGATACGCAGTATTTT
CAISGGVGRTGTDTQYF
>few|TRBV5-1|TRBD2|TRBJ2-2
TGCGCCAGCAATAGCGGGGGGACCGGGGAGCTGTTTTTT
CASNSGGTGELFF
>-|TRBV4-2|-|TRBJ1-1
TGTGCCAGCAGCCAAGATCTAACCGGGAGGGGAAGCACTGAAGCTTTCTTT
CASSQDLTGRGSTEAFF
>-|TRBV4-3|-|TRBJ2-7
TGCGCCAGCAGCCAAGACCGCGCTCCCAGCTCCTACGAGCAGTACTTC
CASSQDRAPSSYEQYF
>few|TRBV6-1|-|TRBJ1-5
TGTGCCAGCAGCTCTTCGCTCGATCAGCCCCAGCATTTT
CASSSSLDQPQHF
>-|TRBV29-1|TRBD1|TRBJ1-1
TGCAGCGTTAAAACAGGGGACACTGAAGCTTTCTTT
CSVKTGDTEAFF
>-|TRBV10-3|TRBD2|TRBJ2-3
TGTGCCATCAGTGGCGGGGGGGCTGGGGATACGCAGTATTTT
CAISGGGAGDTQYF
>-|TRBV6-1|-|TRBJ1-1
TGTGCCAGCCAGGCGGGCACTGAAGCTTTCTTT
CASQAGTEAFF
>-|TRBV10-3|TRBD2|TRBJ2-7
TGTGCCATCAGGCTAGCGGGAGGCTCCTACGAGCAGTACTTC
CAIRLAGGSYEQYF
>-|TRBV27|TRBD2|TRBJ2-7
TGTGCCAGCAGTTTATCGTCGGGAGGGCCCTACGAGCAGTACTTC
CASSLSSGGPYEQYF
>few|TRBV5-6|-|TRBJ2-1
TGTGCCAGCAGCTTGGCTGGCGCCCAGCACAATGAGCAGTTCTTC
CASSLAGAQHNEQFF
>-|TRBV4-1|TRBD2|TRBJ2-7
TGCGCCAGCAGCCAAGTGGGGAGGGCCGAAGTTCTCGAGCAGTACTTC
CASSQVGRAEVLEQYF
>-|TRBV30|-|TRBJ1-1
TGTGCCTGGAGTGTACCGGGCGCGTTGGGCACTGAAGCTTTCTTT
CAWSVPGALGTEAFF
>-|TRBV12-5|-|TRBJ1-2
TGTGCTAGTGGTTTGTTGCCAGGGGAGAATGGCTACACCTTC
CASGLLPGENGYTF
>-|TRBV4-2|-|TRBJ2-1
TGTGCCAGCAGCCAGTCAGGCAGTAACTACAATGAGCAGTTCTTC
CASSQSGSNYNEQFF
>once|TRBV4-2|TRBD1|TRBJ1-2
TGTGCCAGCAGCCAAGATCGGGACAGGGGGAATGGCTACACCTTC
CASSQDRDRGNGYTF
>-|TRBV25-1|-|TRBJ1-2
TGTGCCAGCAGTGATCCCTCCCGGGGGTATGGCTACACCTTC
CASSDPSRGYGYTF
>-|TRBV27|-|TRBJ1-5
TGTGCCAGCAGTTTATCTGCGGCATCCTCCTCGTGGGGCAATCAGCCCCAGCATTTT
CASSLSAASSSWGNQPQHF
>-|TRBV5-1|TRBD1|TRBJ1-5
TGCGCCAGCAGCTTTTCAGGGGGGAATCAGCCCCAGCATTTT
CASSFSGGNQPQHF
>-|TRBV28|-|TRBJ1-5
TGTGCCAGTTATATGGGCAATCAGCCCCAGCATTTT
CASYMGNQPQHF
>-|TRBV2|-|TRBJ1-5
TGTGCCAGCAGTGAAGCCCTCGGGACACCCAGCAATCAGCCCCAGCATTTT
CASSEALGTPSNQPQHF
>-|TRBV9|-|TRBJ2-1
TGTGCCAGCAGCGGAGGACAGATCCAAGGCCAACAGCACTCCTACAATGAGCAGTTCTTC
CASSGGQIQGQQHSYNEQFF
>-|TRBV6-5|-|TRBJ2-7
TGTGCCAGCAGTTACACTATAGGGAGATCCTACGAGCAGTACTTC
CASSYTIGRSYEQYF
>-|TRBV27|TRBD1|TRBJ1-2
TGTGCCAGCAGTACCAGCCCGCGACAGGGGCAGCATGGCTACACCTTC
CASSTSPRQGQHGYTF
>-|TRBV10-2|TRBD1|TRBJ2-2
TGCGCCAGCAGACCGGGACAGTCCACCGGGGAGCTGTTTTTT
CASRPGQSTGELFF
>once|TRBV10-3|TRBD1|TRBJ2-3
TGTGCCATCAGTGAGTCGGACAGGGAGAGAACAGATACGCAGTATTTT
CAISESDRERTDTQYF
>-|TRBV28|TRBD1|TRBJ1-5
TGTGCCAGCAGTTTTTGGAGGGGGCATCAGCCCCAGCATTTT
CASSFWRGHQPQHF
>-|TRBV5-8|TRBD1|TRBJ2-4
TGTGCCAGCAGCCAGGCCGGGACAGAAAAAAACATTCAGTACTTC
CASSQAGTEKNIQYF
>-|TRBV9|-|TRBJ2-1
TGTGCCAGCAGCGTAGGCCCCCCCTACAATGAGCAGTTCTTC
CASSVGPPYNEQFF
>-|TRBV5-1|-|TRBJ1-2
TGCGCCAGCAGCTTGGAATCCGGTCGGGGCTACACCTTC
CASSLESGRGYTF
>-|TRBV27|TRBD1|TRBJ2-1
TGTGCCAGCAGTGGGGACAGTGACAATGAGCAGTTCTTC
CASSGDSDNEQFF
>-|TRBV30|TRBD2|TRBJ2-3
TGTGCCTGGAGACTAGCGGGGGGAGCAGATACGCAGTATTTT
CAWRLAGGADTQYF
>-|TRBV28|TRBD1|TRBJ2-7
TGTGCCAGCGGATCGCCGGGACAGGGGAATTACGAGCAGTACTTC
CASGSPGQGNYEQYF
>-|TRBV30|TRBD1|TRBJ1-1
TGTGCCTGGAGATGGGCAGGGGGCACGAACACTGAAGCTTTCTTT
CAWRWAGGTNTEAFF
>few|TRBV28|-|TRBJ1-1
TGTGCCAGCAGCAAGGGGAGGGGCACTGAAGCTTTCTTT
CASSKGRGTEAFF
>-|TRBV4-1|-|TRBJ2-7
TGCGCCAGCAGCCAAGTATTTAGGGGGGTCTACGAGCAGTACTTC
CASSQVFRGVYEQYF